Below are 8 T cell receptor beta chains sequenced from a single sample in a study of T cells after somatic rescue of genetic block. TCRdb's copy holds only in-frame clones and misses some; the assay was immunoSEQ multiplex PCR. The sample lists 45,000 to 55,000 clones; 95% to 96% were seen once. Sequencing was performed on peripheral blood mononuclear cells (PBMCs). The origin of the receptors is a child less than two years old.

The chain couples TRBV5-4 to TRBJ2-1; no definite D call. Germline V gives CDR1 SGHNT, CDR2 YYREEE (reference sequence). The V and J ends lost 2 bases and 0 bases respectively, with 12 bases between them. CDR3 length: 16 amino acids. CDR3 residues: CASSLNPVGSYNEQFF. In nucleotides, the CDR3 is TGTGCCAGCAGCTTAAATCCCGTGGGCTCCTACAATGAGCAGTTCTTC.

This chain links TRBV5-4 with TRBJ2-6; D unclear. Trimming took off 3 bases at V and 0 bases at J, with 16 bases between the two ends. CDR1 is SGHNT, CDR2 YYREEE, per germline (reference sequence). The CDR3 covers 18 residues. This CDR3 is CASSSMVRPSSGANVLTF. The CDR3 DNA reads TGTGCCAGCAGCTCCATGGTCCGGCCAAGCTCTGGGGCCAACGTCCTGACTTTC.

The chain employs TRBV10-3 and TRBJ2-1; perhaps TRBD1 as D (6 bases). V lost 3 bases and J 6 bases, leaving 6 bases between the germline ends. The length of the CDR3 is 12 residues. CDR1 and CDR2 from the germline V gene are ENHRY and SYGVKD. The CDR3 region has the DNA TGTGCCATCAGTGACAGGGGCAATGAGCAGTTCTTC. This gives the protein CAISDRGNEQFF.

The rearrangement uses TRBV6-5 and TRBJ2-7, with D unresolved. Germline CDR1 reads MNHEY; CDR2 reads SVGAGI. The CDR3 loop spans 16 amino acids. Deletions cut 3 bases from V and 2 bases from J, with 17 bases between. Here the CDR3 DNA reads TGTGCCAGCAGTTATAACGCCCCCGAGGCGACCTACGAGCAGTACTTC. Its translation is CASSYNAPEATYEQYF.

The chain employs TRBV2 and TRBJ1-5; D may be TRBD1 (5 bases). The V end lost 0 bases, the J end lost 5 bases, and 14 bases lay between the germline ends. The CDR3 extends over 16 amino acids. CDR1 and CDR2 from the germline V gene are SNHLY and FYNNEI. The CDR3 protein is CASSEARSGWDQPQHF. CDR3 coding DNA: TGTGCCAGCAGTGAAGCGAGGTCAGGGTGGGATCAGCCCCAGCATTTT.

The V and J genes are TRBV5-1 and TRBJ2-2; D gene unclear. This CDR3 contains 14 residues. The V end was cut by 0 bases, the J end by 3 bases, with 6 bases between. In germline, CDR1 is SGHRS, CDR2 YFSETQ. CDR3 coding DNA: TGCGCCAGCAGCTTGGGGGGTGACACCGGGGAGCTGTTTTTT. Translating gives CASSLGGDTGELFF.

This chain uses TRBV27 with TRBJ2-7; tentative D call: TRBD1 (6 bases). From germline, CDR1 is MNHEY and CDR2 SMNVEV (reference sequence). This CDR3 spans 16 amino acids. Between the trimmed V and J ends, which lost 6 bases and 2 bases, there was a span of 20 bases. The CDR3 nucleotides read TGTGCCAGCAGATCCGGGACACGGTATTTCCCCTACGAGCAGTACTTC. Protein: CASRSGTRYFPYEQYF.

The V and J genes are TRBV6-5 and TRBJ1-2; no firm D call. Per germline, CDR1 MNHEY and CDR2 SVGAGI. This CDR3 comprises 13 residues. Trimming took 2 bases from V and 8 from J, leaving 12 bases between them. The CDR3: CASSYNLGGGYTF. DNA for the CDR3: TGTGCCAGCAGTTACAACCTAGGAGGGGGCTACACCTTC.